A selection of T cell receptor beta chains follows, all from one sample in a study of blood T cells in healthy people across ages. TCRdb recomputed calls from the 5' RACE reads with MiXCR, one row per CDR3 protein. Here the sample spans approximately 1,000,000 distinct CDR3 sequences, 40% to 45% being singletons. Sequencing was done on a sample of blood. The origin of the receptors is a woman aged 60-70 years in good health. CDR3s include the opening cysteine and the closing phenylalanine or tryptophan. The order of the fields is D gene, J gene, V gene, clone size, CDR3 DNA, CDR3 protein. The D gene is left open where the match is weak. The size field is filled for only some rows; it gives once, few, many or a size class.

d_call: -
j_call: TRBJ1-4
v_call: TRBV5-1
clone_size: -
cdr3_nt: TGCGCCAGCAGCTTGGGCGGGGGCGCGGAAAAACTGTTTTTT
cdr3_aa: CASSLGGGAEKLFF

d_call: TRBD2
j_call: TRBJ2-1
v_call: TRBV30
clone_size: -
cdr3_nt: TGTGCCTGGAGTCGGACTAGCGGGAGTTGGAATGAGCAGTTCTTC
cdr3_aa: CAWSRTSGSWNEQFF

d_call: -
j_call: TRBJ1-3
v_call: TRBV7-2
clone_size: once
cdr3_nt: TGTGCCAGCAGCTCAGGGCCTGGGAACACCATATATTTT
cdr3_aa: CASSSGPGNTIYF

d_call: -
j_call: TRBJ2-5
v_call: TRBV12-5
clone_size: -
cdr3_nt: TGTGCTAGTGGTTGGCGGGACAGACAAGAGACCCAGTACTTC
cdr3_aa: CASGWRDRQETQYF

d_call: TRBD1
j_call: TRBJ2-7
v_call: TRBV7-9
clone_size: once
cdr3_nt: TGTGCCAGCAGCCGTCAGGCTACAGGGGGCGACGAGCAGTACTTC
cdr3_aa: CASSRQATGGDEQYF

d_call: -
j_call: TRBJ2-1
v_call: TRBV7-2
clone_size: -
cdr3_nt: TGTGCCAGCAGCTTAGGCGGAGGTAGGTTCTTC
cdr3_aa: CASSLGGGRFF

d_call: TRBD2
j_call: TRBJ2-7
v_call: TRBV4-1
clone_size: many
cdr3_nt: TGTGCCAGCAGCCAAGCTAGCGGAGAGCAGTACTTC
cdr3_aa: CASSQASGEQYF

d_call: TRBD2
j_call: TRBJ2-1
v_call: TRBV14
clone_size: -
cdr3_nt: TGTGCCAGCAGCCAAGCAGTGGGGGCTAGGGGACTAGCCAACAATGAGCAGTTCTTC
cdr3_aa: CASSQAVGARGLANNEQFF

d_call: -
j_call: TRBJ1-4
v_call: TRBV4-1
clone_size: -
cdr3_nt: TGCGCCAGCAGTCCGAAGCTAACTAATGAAAAACTGTTTTTT
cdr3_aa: CASSPKLTNEKLFF

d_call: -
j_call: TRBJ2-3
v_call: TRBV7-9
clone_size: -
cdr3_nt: TGTGCCAGCGGCCTAGCTGACCTCACAGATACGCAGTATTTT
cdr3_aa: CASGLADLTDTQYF

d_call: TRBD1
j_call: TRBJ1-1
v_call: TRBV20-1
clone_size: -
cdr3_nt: TGCAGTGCCAATAGGGACAGGGAGGATGAAGCTTTCTTT
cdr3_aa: CSANRDREDEAFF

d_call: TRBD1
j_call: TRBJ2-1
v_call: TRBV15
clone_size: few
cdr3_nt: TGTGCCACCAGCAGAGCGAGGGGACAGGGGGGGTACAATGAGCAGTTCTTC
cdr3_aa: CATSRARGQGGYNEQFF

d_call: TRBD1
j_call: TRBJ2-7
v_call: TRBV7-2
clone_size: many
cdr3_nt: TGTGCCAGCAGCCCCCCCGAGGGGGCCTTTTACGAGCAGTACTTC
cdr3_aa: CASSPPEGAFYEQYF